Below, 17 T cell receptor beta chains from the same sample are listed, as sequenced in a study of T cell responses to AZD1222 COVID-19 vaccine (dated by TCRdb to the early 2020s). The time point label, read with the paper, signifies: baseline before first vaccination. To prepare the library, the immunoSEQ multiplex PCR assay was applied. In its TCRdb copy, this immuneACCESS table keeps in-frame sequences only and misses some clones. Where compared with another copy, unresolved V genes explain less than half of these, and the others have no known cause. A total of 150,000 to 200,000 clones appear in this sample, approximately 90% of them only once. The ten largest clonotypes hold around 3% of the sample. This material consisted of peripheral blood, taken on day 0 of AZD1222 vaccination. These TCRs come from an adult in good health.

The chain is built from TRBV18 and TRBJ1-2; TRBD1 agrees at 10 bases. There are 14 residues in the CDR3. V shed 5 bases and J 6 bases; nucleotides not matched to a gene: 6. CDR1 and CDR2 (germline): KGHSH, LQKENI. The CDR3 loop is CASSYGQGVDGYTF. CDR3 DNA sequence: TGTGCCAGCTCATACGGACAGGGGGTGGATGGCTACACCTTC.

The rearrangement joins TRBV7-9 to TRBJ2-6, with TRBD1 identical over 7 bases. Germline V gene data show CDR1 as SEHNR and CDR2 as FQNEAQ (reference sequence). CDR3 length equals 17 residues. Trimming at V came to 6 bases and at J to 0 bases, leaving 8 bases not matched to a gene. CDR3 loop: CASSLDRLNSGANVLTF. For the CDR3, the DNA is TGTGCCAGCAGTTTGGACAGGCTTAACTCTGGGGCCAACGTCCTGACTTTC.

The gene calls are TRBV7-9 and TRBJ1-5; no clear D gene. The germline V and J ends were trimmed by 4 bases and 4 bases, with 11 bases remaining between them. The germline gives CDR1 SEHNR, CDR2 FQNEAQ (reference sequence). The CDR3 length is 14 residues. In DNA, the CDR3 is TGTGCCAGCAGCTCGAGCGGAGGAAATCAGCCCCAGCATTTT. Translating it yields CASSSSGGNQPQHF. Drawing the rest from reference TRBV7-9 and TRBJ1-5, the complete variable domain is DTGVSQNPRHKITKRGQNVTFRCDPISEHNRLYWYRQTLGQGPEFLTYFQNEAQLEKSRLLSDRFSAERPKGSFSTLEIQRTEQGDSAMYLCASSSSGGNQPQHFGDGTRLSIL.

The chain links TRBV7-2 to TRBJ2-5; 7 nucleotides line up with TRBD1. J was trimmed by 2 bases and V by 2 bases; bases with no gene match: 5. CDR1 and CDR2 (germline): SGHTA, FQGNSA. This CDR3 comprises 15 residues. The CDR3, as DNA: TGTGCCAGCAGCTTACAGGGGGTAGTACAAGAGACCCAGTACTTC. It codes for CASSLQGVVQETQYF.

The CDR3 loop reads CASSRTGGREQYF. DNA for the CDR3: TGTGCCAGCAGTCGTACAGGGGGCCGGGAGCAGTACTTC. V gene TRBV7-2 combines with J gene TRBJ2-7; 9 nucleotides agree with TRBD1. V lost 6 bases and J lost 7; bases outside the gene matches: 7. The CDR3 contains 13 residues. The germline CDR1 and CDR2 sequences are SGHTA and FQGNSA. Full variable domain (remainder filled in from reference TRBV7-2 and TRBJ2-7): GAGVSQSPSNKVTEKGKDVELRCDPISGHTALYWYRQSLGQGLEFLIYFQGNSAPDKSGLPSDRFSAERTGGSVSTLTIQRTQQEDSAVYLCASSRTGGREQYFGPGTRLTVT.

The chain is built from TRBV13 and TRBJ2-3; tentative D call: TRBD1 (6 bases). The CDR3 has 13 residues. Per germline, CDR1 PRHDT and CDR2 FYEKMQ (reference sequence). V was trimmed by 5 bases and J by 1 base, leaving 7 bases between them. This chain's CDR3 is CASSRQGTDTQYF. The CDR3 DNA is TGTGCCAGCAGCCGACAGGGCACAGATACGCAGTATTTT.

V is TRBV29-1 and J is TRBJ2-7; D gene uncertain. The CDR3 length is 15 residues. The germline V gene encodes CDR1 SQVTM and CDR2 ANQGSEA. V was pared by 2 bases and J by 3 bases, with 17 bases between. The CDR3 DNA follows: TGCAGCGTTGAACTCACAATATCGAGAGGCTACGAGCAGTACTTC. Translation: CSVELTISRGYEQYF.

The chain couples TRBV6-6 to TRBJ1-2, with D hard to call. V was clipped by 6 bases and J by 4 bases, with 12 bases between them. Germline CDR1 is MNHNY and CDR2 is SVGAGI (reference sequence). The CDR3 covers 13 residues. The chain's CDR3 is CASSSDGLYGYTF. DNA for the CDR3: TGTGCCAGCAGCAGCGACGGCCTCTATGGCTACACCTTC.

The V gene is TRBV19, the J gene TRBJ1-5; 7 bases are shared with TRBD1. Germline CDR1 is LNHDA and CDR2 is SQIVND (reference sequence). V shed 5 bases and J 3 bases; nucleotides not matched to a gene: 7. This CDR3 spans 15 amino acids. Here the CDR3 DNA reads TGTGCCAGTAGTTCATTACAGGGGTACAATCAGCCCCAGCATTTT. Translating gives CASSSLQGYNQPQHF.

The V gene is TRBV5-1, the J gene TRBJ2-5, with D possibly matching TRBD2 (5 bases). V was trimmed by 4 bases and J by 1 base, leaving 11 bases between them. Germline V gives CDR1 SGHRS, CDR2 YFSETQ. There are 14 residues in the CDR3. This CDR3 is CASSDGLSQETQYF. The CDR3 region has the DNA TGCGCCAGCAGCGATGGACTCAGCCAAGAGACCCAGTACTTC.

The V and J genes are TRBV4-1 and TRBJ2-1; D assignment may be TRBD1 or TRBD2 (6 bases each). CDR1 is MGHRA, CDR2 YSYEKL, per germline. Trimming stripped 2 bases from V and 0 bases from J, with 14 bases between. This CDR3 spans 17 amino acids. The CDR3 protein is CASSQPRGLSSYNEQFF. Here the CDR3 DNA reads TGCGCCAGCAGCCAACCCCGGGGGCTTAGCTCCTACAATGAGCAGTTCTTC.

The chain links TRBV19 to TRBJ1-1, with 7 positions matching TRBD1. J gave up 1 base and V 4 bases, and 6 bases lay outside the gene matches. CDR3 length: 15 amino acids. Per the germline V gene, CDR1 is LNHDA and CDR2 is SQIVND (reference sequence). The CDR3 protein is CASSKTGLQNTEAFF. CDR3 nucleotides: TGTGCCAGTAGTAAGACAGGGTTGCAGAACACTGAAGCTTTCTTT.

CDR3 DNA: TGTGCCAGCAGCCCTGGGGCAGATACGCAGTATTTT. Its translation is CASSPGADTQYF. This chain links TRBV4-2 with TRBJ2-3; D gene unclear. Trimming took 4 bases from V and 4 from J, leaving 6 bases between them. From germline, CDR1 is LGHNA and CDR2 YNFKEQ. The CDR3 is made up of 12 amino acids.

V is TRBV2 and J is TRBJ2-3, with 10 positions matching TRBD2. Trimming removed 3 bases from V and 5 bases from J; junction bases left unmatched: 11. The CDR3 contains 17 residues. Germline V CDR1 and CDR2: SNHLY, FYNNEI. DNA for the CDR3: TGTGCCAGCAGTGAGAAGTGGCTAGCGGGGGAGGGAGATACGCAGTATTTT. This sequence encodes CASSEKWLAGEGDTQYF.

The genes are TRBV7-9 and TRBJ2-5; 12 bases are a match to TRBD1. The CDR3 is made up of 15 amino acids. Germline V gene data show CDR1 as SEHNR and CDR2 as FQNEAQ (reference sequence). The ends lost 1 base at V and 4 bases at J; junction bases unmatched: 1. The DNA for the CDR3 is TGTGCCAGCAGCTTAGGGGACAGGGGGCGAGAGACCCAGTACTTC. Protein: CASSLGDRGRETQYF.

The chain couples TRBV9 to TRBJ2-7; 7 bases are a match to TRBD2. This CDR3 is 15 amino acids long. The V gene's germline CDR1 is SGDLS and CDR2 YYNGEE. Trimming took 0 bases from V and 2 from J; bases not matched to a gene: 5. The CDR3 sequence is CASSVGPGGTYEQYF. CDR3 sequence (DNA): TGTGCCAGCAGCGTAGGACCGGGGGGTACCTACGAGCAGTACTTC.

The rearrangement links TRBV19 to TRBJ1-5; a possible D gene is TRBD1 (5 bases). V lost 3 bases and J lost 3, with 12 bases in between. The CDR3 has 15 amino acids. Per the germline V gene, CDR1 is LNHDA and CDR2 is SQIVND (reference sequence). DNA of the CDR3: TGTGCCAGTAGTATTGGGGGAGGTAACAATCAGCCCCAGCATTTT. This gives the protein CASSIGGGNNQPQHF.